Following are 6 T cell receptor beta chains from one sample sequenced in a study of blood T cell repertoires in COVID-19. Libraries were prepared by immunoSEQ multiplex PCR; TCRdb keeps only in-frame clonotypes and omits some of them. The sample holds more than 90,000 clones, 87% seen once. The specimen sequenced was peripheral blood. The receptors stem from a woman aged 60-75 years with COVID-19, enrolled during active disease.

A single count supports this clone. CDR3 sequence (DNA): TGTGCCAGCAGCTCAGGGGTCCCGAGGGGTGAAGCTTTCTTT. It specifies CASSSGVPRGEAFF. This rearrangement joins TRBV6-2 or TRBV6-3 to TRBJ1-1, with D maybe TRBD1 (6 bases). This CDR3 has 14 residues. V lost 6 bases and J 7 bases, leaving 18 bases between the germline ends. The V gene's germline CDR1 is MNHEY and CDR2 SVGEGT.

This sequence joins TRBV12-3 or TRBV12-4 and TRBJ2-3; tentative D call: TRBD2 (6 bases). V was cut by 6 bases and J by 6 bases, with 13 bases left in between. The CDR3 has 13 residues. The CDR3 DNA follows: TGTGCCAGCAGCACGGGGGAGCCGGATACGCAGTATTTT. Its protein product is CASSTGEPDTQYF.

The chain has TRBV25-1 and TRBJ1-1; 7 bases are a match to TRBD1. With V trimmed by 2 bases and J by 8 bases, 5 bases remained unmatched. The germline gives CDR1 MGHDK, CDR2 SYGVNS. The CDR3 is 13 amino acids. The CDR3, as DNA: TGTGCCAGCAGTGAAAGGGGGCTTTCAGAAGCTTTCTTT. Translating it yields CASSERGLSEAFF. Full variable domain (remainder filled in from reference TRBV25-1 and TRBJ1-1): EADIYQTPRYLVIGTGKKITLECSQTMGHDKMYWYQQDPGMELHLIHYSYGVNSTEKGDLSSESTVSRIRTEHFPLTLESARPSHTSQYLCASSERGLSEAFFGQGTRLTVV.

This chain uses TRBV6-5 with TRBJ2-1; 7 nucleotides line up with TRBD2. The CDR3 consists of 15 residues. Germline V gene lookup returns CDR1 MNHEY and CDR2 SVGAGI. V dropped 0 bases and J dropped 6; count of bases not matched to a gene: 5. CDR3 nucleotides: TGTGCCAGCAGTTACTCGGCCCTAGCGGTCAATGAGCAGTTCTTC. Its protein is CASSYSALAVNEQFF.

This clone appeared a single time. The chain recombines TRBV24-1 with TRBJ1-1, with a tentative D call TRBD1 (5 bases). The CDR3 sequence is 14 residues long. CDR1 is KGHDR, CDR2 SFDVKD, per germline. Trimming shortened V by 9 bases and J by 5 bases, and 18 bases separated the two germline ends. The CDR3 DNA follows: TGTGCCACCCGGGCGGGGGGTGGAAAAACTGAAGCTTTCTTT. It is translated as CATRAGGGKTEAFF.

The chain uses TRBV30 and TRBJ1-1, with D perhaps matching TRBD1 (5 bases). CDR1 is GTSNPN and CDR2 is SVGIG in the germline V gene (reference sequence). V lost 2 bases and J 10 bases, leaving 11 bases between the germline ends. The CDR3 runs to 11 residues. The CDR3 DNA reads TGTGCCTGGAGTCCAGGGCTCGTAGCTTTCTTT. This translates into CAWSPGLVAFF.